This record concerns one T cell receptor beta chain sequence. This specimen comes from a study of blood T cell repertoires in COVID-19. Across the study: Both acute and convalescent COVID-19 samples were obtained from the United States, Italy and Spain.

This CDR3 comprises 16 residues. Germline V gene data show CDR1 as MNHEY and CDR2 as SMNVEV (reference sequence). Trimming pared 3 bases from V and 0 bases from J, leaving 15 bases between. Assay: immunoSEQ multiplex PCR; the TCRdb copy retains only in-frame clones and omits some. In the table there are over 200,000 clones, around 90% of which are singletons. Sequenced input: peripheral blood. The gene calls are TRBV27 and TRBJ2-7, with D uncertain. This TCR came from a man in his 60s who had recovered from COVID-19. This CDR3 reads CASSFGSQASSYEQYF. Written as DNA, the CDR3 is TGTGCCAGCAGTTTTGGTTCGCAGGCCAGCTCCTACGAGCAGTACTTC.